A selection of T cell receptor beta chains follows, all from one sample in a study of identifying expanded T cells in peripheral blood. The data were produced by immunoSEQ multiplex PCR, yet TCRdb's version contains in-frame clones alone and is incomplete. This table has around 100,000 clones, around 88% appearing once. Sequenced material: blood. The receptors were gathered from a person aged 18 to 75 in good health. The CDR3 runs from the conserved cysteine through the conserved F or W. Clone sizes are given selectively: once, few, many, or a class where the clone is expanded.

v_gene: TRBV19; abundance: few; j_gene: TRBJ1-5; CDR3aa: CASSRGQLKAQHF
v_gene: TRBV7-2; abundance: NA; j_gene: TRBJ1-3; CDR3aa: CASSLKFGNTIYF
v_gene: TRBV25-1; abundance: NA; j_gene: TRBJ1-3; CDR3aa: CASSSSRSGNTIYF
v_gene: TRBV11-2; abundance: once; j_gene: TRBJ1-1; CDR3aa: CASSLTRDTEAFF
v_gene: TRBV6-5; abundance: NA; j_gene: TRBJ1-3; CDR3aa: CASSYVSGNTIYF
v_gene: TRBV10-3; abundance: NA; j_gene: TRBJ2-7; CDR3aa: CAIKGSGDEQYF
v_gene: TRBV10-3; abundance: NA; j_gene: TRBJ1-2; CDR3aa: CAISERTGDTRDYGYTF
v_gene: TRBV7-9; abundance: NA; j_gene: TRBJ2-1; CDR3aa: CASSLSLAGTYNEQFF
v_gene: TRBV30; abundance: NA; j_gene: TRBJ2-7; CDR3aa: CAAAWVRPPYEQYF
v_gene: TRBV18; abundance: NA; j_gene: TRBJ2-2; CDR3aa: CASSPHTTGELFF
v_gene: TRBV11-2; abundance: NA; j_gene: TRBJ1-1; CDR3aa: CASSSTGSHTEAFF
v_gene: TRBV6-6; abundance: NA; j_gene: TRBJ2-7; CDR3aa: CASRDYEQYF
v_gene: TRBV10-1; abundance: NA; j_gene: TRBJ2-2; CDR3aa: CASSGELAGTNTGELFF
v_gene: TRBV29-1; abundance: NA; j_gene: TRBJ2-7; CDR3aa: CSPREQYF
v_gene: TRBV11-2; abundance: NA; j_gene: TRBJ2-1; CDR3aa: CASSHTSGGYNEQFF
v_gene: TRBV19; abundance: NA; j_gene: TRBJ2-1; CDR3aa: CASSIGRGLAGVYEQFF
v_gene: TRBV6-6; abundance: NA; j_gene: TRBJ1-2; CDR3aa: CASSLQRQDDGYTF
v_gene: TRBV4-3; abundance: NA; j_gene: TRBJ2-7; CDR3aa: CASSQDWAGTDEQYF
v_gene: TRBV27; abundance: NA; j_gene: TRBJ1-1; CDR3aa: CASSSLTGDGEAFF
v_gene: TRBV7-2; abundance: NA; j_gene: TRBJ2-1; CDR3aa: CASSTDRANEQFF
v_gene: TRBV10-3; abundance: NA; j_gene: TRBJ2-7; CDR3aa: CAISDPQQGSYEQYF
v_gene: TRBV28; abundance: NA; j_gene: TRBJ2-7; CDR3aa: CASSQPEARDRGYEQYF
v_gene: TRBV28; abundance: NA; j_gene: TRBJ1-1; CDR3aa: CASSLGFGAARHEAFF
v_gene: TRBV7-2; abundance: NA; j_gene: TRBJ2-4; CDR3aa: CASSLVYQGGVNIQYF
v_gene: TRBV4-1; abundance: NA; j_gene: TRBJ1-6; CDR3aa: CASSLGQGGNYNSPLHF
v_gene: TRBV20-1; abundance: NA; j_gene: TRBJ2-4; CDR3aa: CSASGGNIQYF
v_gene: TRBV20-1; abundance: once; j_gene: TRBJ2-7; CDR3aa: CSARQGREQHF
v_gene: TRBV30; abundance: NA; j_gene: TRBJ1-1; CDR3aa: CAWTKGGDTEAFF
v_gene: TRBV10-3; abundance: NA; j_gene: TRBJ2-1; CDR3aa: CAISIAGQGIARYNEQFF
v_gene: TRBV6-5; abundance: NA; j_gene: TRBJ1-2; CDR3aa: CASSYSLRDYTF
v_gene: TRBV6-6; abundance: NA; j_gene: TRBJ1-2; CDR3aa: CASSYSVEGRGYTF
v_gene: TRBV21-1; abundance: NA; j_gene: TRBJ1-2; CDR3aa: CASSPTTGATYGYTF
v_gene: TRBV9; abundance: NA; j_gene: TRBJ2-7; CDR3aa: CASSVVVAGGSSEQYF
v_gene: TRBV5-5; abundance: NA; j_gene: TRBJ2-7; CDR3aa: CASSLDTGTGYEQYF
v_gene: TRBV27; abundance: once; j_gene: TRBJ2-1; CDR3aa: CASSHGLAGYNEQFF
v_gene: TRBV10-3; abundance: NA; j_gene: TRBJ1-1; CDR3aa: CAISGSEGTEAFF
v_gene: TRBV7-2; abundance: NA; j_gene: TRBJ2-7; CDR3aa: CASSAFPQDPPYEQYF
v_gene: TRBV6-5; abundance: NA; j_gene: TRBJ2-2; CDR3aa: CASIEAGVTGELFF
v_gene: TRBV9; abundance: NA; j_gene: TRBJ1-6; CDR3aa: CASSRGGGISYNSPLHF
v_gene: TRBV10-1; abundance: NA; j_gene: TRBJ1-2; CDR3aa: CASGEVEGGLTSNYGYTF
v_gene: TRBV28; abundance: NA; j_gene: TRBJ2-7; CDR3aa: CASRETYEQYF